The source of this T cell receptor (beta chain) is a study of radiation and T cells in renal cell carcinoma (dated by TCRdb to the early 2020s). In terms of the full investigation: A total of 50 to 60 samples underwent TCR beta sequencing, made up of approximately 26 tumors and about 27 peripheral blood samples. A total of 4,016,671 unique CDR3 nucleotide sequences, encoding around 2.7 million unique CDR3 amino acid sequences, were found across all 50 or so samples. The last blood draw occurred 4 weeks after radiation, at the same time as nephrectomy.

Beyond this particular receptor, the publication reports: Because pretreatment tumor biopsies were not available, the baseline intratumoral presence of clonotypes could not be determined. With a single-armed trial design, the study had no way to address how radiation dose or scheduling affects the TCR repertoire. In blood, the top tumor clonotypes increased from baseline to 2 weeks after radiation and then shrank by 4 weeks, which suggests a temporary expansion of tumor-resident clones. Changes in the blood repertoire were not tracked past 4 weeks after treatment.

The sample's time point label is to be understood as: blood 4 weeks post-SBRT, at nephrectomy. Taken with the paper, the label for treatment or condition translates to: 15 Gy SBRT to primary tumor, nephrectomy 4 weeks later. The samples were obtained from a clinical trial, where primary renal cell carcinomas were treated with 15 Gy stereotactic body radiation therapy and then removed by nephrectomy 4 weeks afterward. To follow tumor-enriched clonotypes, serial peripheral blood was collected from radiation-treated patients at baseline and at 2 weeks and 4 weeks after SBRT. Renal cell carcinoma with clear cell pathology was present in all patients. The QIAamp DNA Blood Mini Kit (Qiagen) was used to prepare genomic DNA for TCR sequencing. The analyses included only samples that passed all quality control checks. From the cysteine through the phenylalanine, the CDR3 covers 15 amino acids. The retained sequence is limited to the CDR3, 45 bases, with the frame set at the first base. Per the germline V gene, SGHAT is the CDR1 and FQNNGV is the CDR2. At the junction V is shortened by 0 bases and J by 7 bases, with 13 bases in between.

As for this clone: Which antigen it targets is not known. No base-level quality is on record; no much larger clone is a single base apart.

TCR beta libraries were generated from genomic DNA with the immunoSEQ kit, following the manufacturer's recommendations. For library preparation, a first multiplex PCR was performed with proprietary primers, followed by a second PCR in which unique barcodes were added, and bead cleanups were performed after each round. A positive control reaction and a negative control reaction, both provided in the kit, were run with every batch of samples. The final libraries underwent checking on an Agilent 4200 TapeStation D1000 ScreenTape, volumetric pooling, and quantification by qPCR. Sequencing ran on an Illumina NextSeq500 with a MidOutput 150-cycle cartridge, using 156 Read1 and 15 Index1 cycles with kit custom primers. The pooled library was loaded at 0.75 to 1 pM, with an approximately 21% PhiX control spiked in. Under the source paper's analysis protocol: The vendor-processed data were analyzed in R, and a clonotype was defined as all T cells that share the same CDR3 nucleotide sequence. For clone abundance analyses, frequencies were normalized to the 10,000 most abundant clones per sample. Public T cell clones, which averaged fewer than five per sample, were excluded before analysis. Tumor-enriched and baseline blood-enriched clonotypes were defined by at least a 32-fold difference in abundance between compartments. A beta-binomial differential abundance model was used to identify clonotypes that expanded or contracted between blood time points. Tumor-blood repertoire similarity was measured with the Baroni-Urbani and Buser coefficient, and group comparisons used two-tailed Wilcoxon tests in R. Entries here come from immuneACCESS through TCRdb and include only in-frame sequences with V and J called. Some clones fail to appear in such tables; in the studies checked, an unresolved V gene covers under half of the shortfall, and the cause of the remainder is unknown. V and J calls and clone size are those listed in that table; D and trimming were worked out from the DNA. Present in this sample are approximately 92,000 clones, around 81% of which were seen just once. The top ten hold approximately 9.6% of the sample.

The chain joins TRBV11-2 to TRBJ2-1; the D gene assignment is perhaps TRBD1 or TRBD2, with each matching 6 bases. The TCR comes from a man between 50 and 59 years old with renal cell carcinoma. The sample was blood, taken from a patient whose treatment included radiotherapy and nephrectomy. This receptor carries the CDR3 CASSLDMWRGNEQFF. The nucleotide sequence reads as follows: TGTGCCAGCAGCTTAGATATGTGGAGGGGGAATGAGCAGTTCTTC.